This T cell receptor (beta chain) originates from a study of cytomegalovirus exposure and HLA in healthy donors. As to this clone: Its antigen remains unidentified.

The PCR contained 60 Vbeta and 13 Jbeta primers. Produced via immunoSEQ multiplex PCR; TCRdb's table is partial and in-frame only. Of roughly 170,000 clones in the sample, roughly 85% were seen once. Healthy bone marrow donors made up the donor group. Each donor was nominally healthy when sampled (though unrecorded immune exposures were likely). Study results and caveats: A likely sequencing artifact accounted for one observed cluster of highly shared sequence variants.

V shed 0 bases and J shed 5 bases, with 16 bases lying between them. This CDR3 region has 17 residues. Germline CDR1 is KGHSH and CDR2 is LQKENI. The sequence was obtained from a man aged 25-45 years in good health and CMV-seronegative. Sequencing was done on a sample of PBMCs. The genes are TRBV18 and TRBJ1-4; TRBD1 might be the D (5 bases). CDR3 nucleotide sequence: TGTGCCAGCTCACCACCAAATGGGGCGGCCCAAAATGAAAAACTGTTTTTT. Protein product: CASSPPNGAAQNEKLFF.